The sequence of this T cell receptor beta chain was determined in a study of T cell responses to AZD1222 COVID-19 vaccine (dated by TCRdb to 2020 to 2023). Broadly, across the study: Because spike-specific TCR depth and breadth did not differ between the two schedules, AZD1222 recipients who got a second dose at roughly 4 weeks were pooled with those who got a second dose at roughly 12 weeks. Trial participants were enrolled by age into subgroups of 18-55, 56-69 and 70-plus years, and around 140, 26 and 57 TCR-sequenced participants, respectively, were included in these subgroups. TCR sequencing covered approximately 230 trial participants: 200 to 220 given two doses of AZD1222 and about 26 given two doses of MenACWY control vaccine.

The germline V gene supplies CDR1 SGHDN and CDR2 FVKESK. Taken from cysteine to phenylalanine, the CDR3 has 16 residues. The DNA shown is the 48-base CDR3, in frame from base 1. V is pared back by 0 bases and J by 0 bases, with 9 bases lying between the germline termini. The CDR3 regions of human TCRbeta chains were analyzed by immunosequencing. The source study handled its data this way. Repertoire TCRs were matched against a reference library of SARS-CoV-2-specific TCRs generated with the MIRA antigen-specificity platform. Breadth meant the fraction of unique TCRs that were SARS-CoV-2-associated, whereas depth meant the fraction of total T cells that were SARS-CoV-2-associated. Using the MIRA data, each spike-specific TCR was mapped to the spike region that the TCR reacts to and placed in a CD4 or CD8 class. Log10-transformed breadth and depth values were compared by one-way ANOVA with Sidak's multiple comparisons tests. The table comes from immuneACCESS by way of TCRdb, which keeps in-frame sequences with V and J called. Part of the clones is missing from these tables; in studies checked, under half for an unresolved V gene and the rest for unknown reasons. The V and J calls and the clone size are those of that table, but D and trimming were determined from the DNA. The sample yields some 160,000 clones; 90% to 95% were counted once. The ten biggest clones cover around 0.9% of the sample.

About this clone itself: Its antigen remains unidentified. Base qualities are missing; no much larger clone stands one base away.

The sample's time point label, in plain terms: baseline before first vaccination. The vaccinee samples were drawn from two UK trials, COV001 and COV002, one of which was a single-blind randomized controlled phase 2/3 trial testing AZD1222 (ChAdOx1 nCoV-19) in healthy adults. Trial participant PBMC samples were collected at day 0 and day 28 after the second dose for TCRbeta chain sequencing. The study at large found these results: Conclusions about previously exposed vaccinees are limited, since just five or six AZD1222 recipients were seropositive for SARS-CoV-2 at baseline. In the small 56-69-year group, the increase in depth fell short of significance, most likely because of low power. After two AZD1222 doses, spike-specific TCR breadth and depth were significantly higher than at day 0 and than in MenACWY recipients. Because no day 14 peak-response samples were available, repertoires were characterized only after the peak T cell response. The whole spike protein was spanned by vaccine-associated CD4 TCRs, and dominant responses were seen in regions 160-218 and 743-854. Reportedly, close to half of the unique spike-specific TCRs recognized epitopes lying outside the regions that are mutated in the B.1.351 and B.1.1.7 variants. Participants were mostly white British and included more females than males, and it was suggested by the authors that clonal diversity may have been underestimated.

This clonotype originated in an adult in good health. The chain is assembled from TRBV14 and TRBJ1-3, with the D gene call left open. The sample was peripheral blood, taken on day 0 of AZD1222 vaccination. The nucleotide sequence reads TGTGCCAGCAGCCAAGATGGGTCAACCTCTGGAAACACCATATATTTT. This yields the protein CASSQDGSTSGNTIYF. Supplemented by the reference TRBV14 and TRBJ1-3 proteins around the CDR3, the complete variable domain is EAGVTQFPSHSVIEKGQTVTLRCDPISGHDNLYWYRRVMGKEIKFLLHFVKESKQDESGMPNNRFLAERTGGTYSTLKVQPAELEDSGVYFCASSQDGSTSGNTIYFGEGSWLTVV.